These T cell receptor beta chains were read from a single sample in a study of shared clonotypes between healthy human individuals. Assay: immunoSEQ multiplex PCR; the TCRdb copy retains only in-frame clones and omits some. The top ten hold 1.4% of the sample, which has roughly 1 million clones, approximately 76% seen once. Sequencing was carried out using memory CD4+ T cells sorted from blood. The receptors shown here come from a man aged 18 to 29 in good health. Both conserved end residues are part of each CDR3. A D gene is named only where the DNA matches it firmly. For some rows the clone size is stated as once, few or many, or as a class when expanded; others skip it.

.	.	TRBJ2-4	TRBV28	CASSPYLLISTSSKNIQYF	TGTGCCAGCAGTCCTTACCTTCTCATCTCCACTAGCTCCAAAAACATTCAGTACTTC
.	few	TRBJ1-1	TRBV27	CASSLKGGGTEAFF	TGTGCCAGCAGTTTAAAGGGGGGGGGTACTGAAGCTTTCTTT
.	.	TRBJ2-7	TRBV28	CASSPLGYEQYF	TGTGCCAGCAGCCCCCTGGGTTACGAGCAGTACTTC
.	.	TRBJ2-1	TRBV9	CASSPSGWNEQFF	TGTGCCAGCAGCCCCTCAGGGTGGAATGAGCAGTTCTTC
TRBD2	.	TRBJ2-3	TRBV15	CATSTSSSGILDTQYF	TGTGCCACCAGCACCTCGTCAAGCGGGATTTTAGATACGCAGTATTTT
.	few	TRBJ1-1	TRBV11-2	CASSPRGMGTEAFF	TGTGCCAGCAGCCCCCGGGGGATGGGCACTGAAGCTTTCTTT
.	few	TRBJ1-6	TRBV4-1	CASSREPGTPYNSPLHF	TGCGCCAGCAGCCGAGAGCCCGGGACGCCTTATAATTCACCCCTCCACTTT
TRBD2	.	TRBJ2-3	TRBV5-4	CASSFPGLAGASTTDTQYF	TGTGCCAGCAGCTTCCCGGGACTAGCGGGGGCCTCCACCACAGATACGCAGTATTTT
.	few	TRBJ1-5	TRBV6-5	CASSLQQGAQPQHF	TGTGCCAGCAGCCTCCAGCAGGGAGCACAGCCCCAGCATTTT
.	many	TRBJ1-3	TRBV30	CAWSDWNRNTIYF	TGTGCCTGGAGTGATTGGAACAGGAACACCATATATTTT
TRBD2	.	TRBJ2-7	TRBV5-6	CASSSGGLAVGQYF	TGTGCCAGCAGCTCAGGGGGACTAGCAGTGGGGCAGTACTTC
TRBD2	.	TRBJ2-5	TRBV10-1	CASSEGGLGGTQYF	TGCGCCAGCAGTGAGGGGGGACTAGGGGGGACCCAGTACTTC
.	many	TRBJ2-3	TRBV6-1	CASSEARMTTDTQYF	TGTGCCAGCAGTGAAGCTAGAATGACCACAGATACGCAGTATTTT
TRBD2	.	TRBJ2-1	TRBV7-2	CASSSTSGKPNEQFF	TGTGCCAGCAGCTCAACTAGCGGGAAACCCAATGAGCAGTTCTTC
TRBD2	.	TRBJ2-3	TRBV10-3	CATNGGAGGTDTQYF	TGTGCCACCAACGGTGGAGCGGGGGGAACAGATACGCAGTATTTT
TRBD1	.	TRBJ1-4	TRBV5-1	CASSTRQGATNEKLFF	TGCGCCAGCAGCACCAGACAGGGGGCAACTAATGAAAAACTGTTTTTT